This TCR beta chain was recovered during a study of T-cell reconstitution after alpha-beta-depleted transplantation in children. At least ten counts were recorded for this clonotype. The TCRbeta library incorporated unique molecular identifiers. TCRdb reprocessed the PCR reads with MiXCR, giving one entry per CDR3 protein. Here the sample spans about 120,000 distinct CDR3 sequences, over 9% being singletons. CDR1 is MDHEN, CDR2 SYDVKM, per germline. The CDR3 contains 16 residues. Trimming cost V 6 bases and J 0 bases, with 12 bases left between them. The chain is built from TRBV28 and TRBJ1-6, with D uncertain. The clonotype was recovered from a human donor who donated a stem cell graft to a child with acute lymphoblastic leukemia. The material was PBMCs from the stem cell graft donor, obtained from the stem cell graft. The CDR3 loop is CASRWTGSSYNSPLHF. DNA of the CDR3: TGTGCCAGCAGGTGGACGGGAAGCTCCTATAATTCACCCCTCCACTTT. The full variable domain, completed using reference TRBV28 and TRBJ1-6, is DVKVTQSSRYLVKRTGEKVFLECVQDMDHENMFWYRQDPGLGLRLIYFSYDVKMKEKGDIPEGYSVSREKKERFSLILESASTNQTSMYLCASRWTGSSYNSPLHFGNGTRLTVT.